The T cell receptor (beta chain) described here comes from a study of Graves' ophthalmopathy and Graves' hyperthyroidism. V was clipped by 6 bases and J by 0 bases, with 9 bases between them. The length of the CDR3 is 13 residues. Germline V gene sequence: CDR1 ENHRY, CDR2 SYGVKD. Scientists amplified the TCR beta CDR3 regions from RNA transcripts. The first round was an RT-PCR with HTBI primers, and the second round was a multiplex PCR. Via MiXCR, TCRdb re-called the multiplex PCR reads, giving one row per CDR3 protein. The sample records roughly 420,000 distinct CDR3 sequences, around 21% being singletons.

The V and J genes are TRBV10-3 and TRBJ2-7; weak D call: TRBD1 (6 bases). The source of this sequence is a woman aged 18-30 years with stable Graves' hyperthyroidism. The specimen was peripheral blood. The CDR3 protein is CAISQGTSYEQYF. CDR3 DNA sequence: TGTGCCATCAGCCAGGGGACCTCCTACGAGCAGTACTTC.